This TCR beta chain was sequenced in a study of CD8 T cells in ankylosing spondylitis. A single record per CDR3 protein comes from TCRdb applying MiXCR to the 5' RACE reads. The sample lists some 290,000 distinct CDR3 sequences, about 20% occurring once. CDR3 length: 15 amino acids. Germline CDR1 is LGHNA and CDR2 is YNFKEQ. J gave up 6 bases and V 1 base, and 5 bases lay outside the gene matches. This clonotype was seen at least ten times. The TCR originated in a male donor with ankylosing spondylitis or in good health (not recorded which). The chain links TRBV4-2 to TRBJ1-4; 7 nucleotides agree with TRBD1. Sequencing was done on a sample of blood, either unsorted or a sorted T cell fraction (not recorded which). Written as DNA, the CDR3 is TGTGCCAGCAGCCAAGTCCAGGGGGAGGATGAAAAACTGTTTTTT. Its protein is CASSQVQGEDEKLFF.